A single sample is the source of the 15 T cell receptor beta chains below, sequenced in a study of blood T cell repertoires in COVID-19. The method was immunoSEQ multiplex PCR; TCRdb's version includes in-frame clones alone and lacks a portion of them. The table has roughly 41,000 clones, just under 75% seen once; the top ten hold about 11%. The sample consisted of peripheral blood. Receptors originate from a man aged 65-85 years with COVID-19, enrolled during active disease.

The chain employs TRBV15 and TRBJ1-1; no clear D gene. Germline loops: CDR1 LNHNV, CDR2 YYDKDF (reference sequence). The CDR3 sequence is 14 residues long. The V end was cut by 5 bases, the J end by 5 bases, with 15 bases between. CDR3 DNA sequence: TGTGCCACCAGCCGCGCCCCGATCCGTACTGAAGCTTTCTTT. Amino acid sequence: CATSRAPIRTEAFF.

There are a few counts of this clone. The chain recombines TRBV4-1 with TRBJ1-4, with D perhaps TRBD1 (5 bases). Trimming shortened V by 4 bases and J by 0 bases, and 12 bases separated the two germline ends. Germline values: CDR1 MGHRA, CDR2 YSYEKL. The CDR3 sequence is 16 residues long. DNA of the CDR3: TGCGCCAGCAGCCGACAGCCGAGCACAACTAATGAAAAACTGTTTTTT. The encoded protein is CASSRQPSTTNEKLFF.

The gene calls are TRBV2 and TRBJ1-2; 10 bases line up with TRBD1. J was trimmed by 6 bases and V by 5 bases; bases with no gene match: 15. Germline V CDR1 and CDR2: SNHLY, FYNNEI. CDR3 length equals 17 residues. DNA of the CDR3: TGTGCCAGCAGTTTTTCCGGGACAGGGGCCTTTCTGGATGGCTACACCTTC. It yields the protein CASSFSGTGAFLDGYTF.

The chain has TRBV14 and TRBJ1-1, with 10 bases lining up with TRBD1. The germline CDR1 and CDR2 sequences are SGHDN and FVKESK. The CDR3 covers 16 residues. Trimming removed 2 bases from V and 5 bases from J; junction bases left unmatched: 8. CDR3 region: CASSQHEGQGNTEAFF. For the CDR3, the DNA is TGTGCCAGCAGCCAACACGAGGGACAGGGGAATACTGAAGCTTTCTTT.

In this sample, this clone turned up once. The genes are TRBV2 and TRBJ2-1; 7 bases map to TRBD1. V shed 6 bases, J shed 4 bases, and the junction held 3 bases outside the gene matches. In germline, CDR1 is SNHLY, CDR2 FYNNEI. This CDR3 is 13 amino acids long. The CDR3 is CASRGDRYNEQFF. DNA of the CDR3: TGTGCCAGCAGGGGGGACAGATACAATGAGCAGTTCTTC.

This clone was counted once. The rearrangement joins TRBV10-3 to TRBJ2-2; 8 bases are shared with TRBD2. The J segment lost 4 bases and the V segment lost 8 bases, leaving 12 bases of the junction unmatched. The CDR3 runs to 16 residues. Germline loops: CDR1 ENHRY, CDR2 SYGVKD. CDR3 nucleotides: TGTGCCATCGGCCAGCGGGAGTTTGTTAGCACCGGGGAGCTGTTTTTT. Translation gives CAIGQREFVSTGELFF.

The chain uses TRBV3-1 (or the pseudogene TRBV3-2) and TRBJ2-4, with D unresolved. V was shortened by 2 bases and J by 0 bases, with 17 bases between the two germline ends. Germline CDR1 LGHDT, CDR2 YNNKEL (reference sequence). The CDR3 covers 18 residues. CDR3 loop: CASSQRRSAALAKNIQYF. DNA for the CDR3: TGTGCCAGCAGCCAAAGGAGATCCGCAGCCTTAGCCAAAAACATTCAGTACTTC.

The V and J genes are TRBV24-1 and TRBJ2-3, with 7 bases lining up with TRBD2. Germline CDR1 KGHDR, CDR2 SFDVKD. V dropped 4 bases and J dropped 3; count of bases not matched to a gene: 9. The CDR3 runs 16 residues. CDR3 amino acids: CATSDASGEGTDTQYF. The CDR3 DNA follows: TGTGCCACCAGTGACGCCAGCGGGGAGGGGACAGATACGCAGTATTTT.

This clone has a handful of counts. This chain connects TRBV9 to TRBJ2-6; possibly TRBD1 for D (6 bases). Trimming cost V 5 bases and J 2 bases, with 14 bases left between them. Germline CDR1 is SGDLS and CDR2 is YYNGEE. The CDR3 runs to 16 residues. This chain's CDR3 is CASRPGVGTGANVLTF. CDR3 coding DNA: TGTGCCAGCAGGCCAGGGGTAGGTACTGGGGCCAACGTCCTGACTTTC.

This rearrangement joins TRBV27 to TRBJ1-5, with D maybe TRBD1 (5 bases). The CDR3 sequence is 13 residues long. V lost 10 bases and J 6 bases, leaving 16 bases between the germline ends. Germline CDR1 is MNHEY and CDR2 is SMNVEV (reference sequence). For the CDR3, the DNA is TGTGCCACTGCTGGGAGGGGAACTCAGCCCCAGCATTTT. It translates to CATAGRGTQPQHF.

V usage is TRBV27 and J usage is TRBJ2-1, with a tentative D call TRBD2 (6 bases). This CDR3 comprises 15 residues. The V and J ends lost 3 bases and 0 bases respectively, with 9 bases between them. Germline V gene sequence: CDR1 MNHEY, CDR2 SMNVEV (reference sequence). CDR3 sequence: CASSFFGGSYNEQFF. The DNA for the CDR3 is TGTGCCAGCAGTTTTTTCGGGGGCTCCTACAATGAGCAGTTCTTC.

The V call is TRBV7-9, the J call TRBJ1-1, with D unclear. V was clipped by 1 base and J by 5 bases, with 14 bases between them. The germline CDR1 and CDR2 sequences are SEHNR and FQNEAQ (reference sequence). CDR3 size: 15 residues. Written as DNA, the CDR3 is TGTGCCAGCAGCTTAGTGCTGGTATCGGGAACTGAAGCTTTCTTT. Translating it yields CASSLVLVSGTEAFF. Filled out from reference TRBV7-9 and TRBJ1-1, the complete variable domain reads DTGVSQNPRHKITKRGQNVTFRCDPISEHNRLYWYRQTLGQGPEFLTYFQNEAQLEKSRLLSDRFSAERPKGSFSTLEIQRTEQGDSAMYLCASSLVLVSGTEAFFGQGTRLTVV.

The chain combines TRBV11-2 with TRBJ1-1; D gene uncertain. Germline CDR1 and CDR2: SGHAT and FQNNGV. The CDR3 has 14 residues. V gave up 2 bases and J gave up 1 base, with 8 bases separating them. CDR3 protein: CASSLIPPNTEAFF. Written as DNA, the CDR3 is TGTGCCAGCAGCTTAATCCCTCCGAACACTGAAGCTTTCTTT. Variable domain in full (rest from reference TRBV11-2 and TRBJ1-1): EAGVAQSPRYKIIEKRQSVAFWCNPISGHATLYWYQQILGQGPKLLIQFQNNGVVDDSQLPKDRFSAERLKGVDSTLKIQPAKLEDSAVYLCASSLIPPNTEAFFGQGTRLTVV.

The genes are TRBV5-1 and TRBJ1-3; a possible D gene is TRBD1 (5 bases). Trimming removed 6 bases from V and 4 bases from J, with 14 bases in between. Germline V CDR1 and CDR2: SGHRS, YFSETQ. CDR3 length: 14 residues. The CDR3 protein is CASKQGGVGNTIYF. CDR3 in DNA: TGCGCCAGCAAGCAGGGAGGGGTCGGAAACACCATATATTTT.

The J gene is TRBJ2-3, the V gene TRBV9, with 16 bases lining up with TRBD2. Trimming cost V 4 bases and J 5 bases; bases outside gene matches: 13. The CDR3 is 19 residues long. Germline-derived CDR1 and CDR2 are SGDLS and YYNGEE. CDR3 sequence (DNA): TGTGCCAGCAGCTTCAACCCCGGGACTAGCGGGGGGGCCTTAGATACGCAGTATTTT. Amino acid sequence: CASSFNPGTSGGALDTQYF.